The rows below give T cell receptor beta chains drawn from one sample of a study of blood T cell repertoires in COVID-19. Clones were read by immunoSEQ multiplex PCR, and TCRdb kept only the in-frame ones, dropping some. This sample carries approximately 150,000 clones, around 85% of them seen once, and the ten largest clones take about 18%. The specimen was peripheral blood. The receptors were sampled from a woman aged 80 or older with acute or convalescent COVID-19. CDR3s include the opening cysteine and the closing phenylalanine or tryptophan. The order of the fields is V gene, J gene, CDR3 protein.

TRBV3-1/TRBV3-2	TRBJ2-4	CASSQEGTGQPAKNIQYF
TRBV10-1	TRBJ1-6	CASSLDRDNSPLHF
TRBV7-9	TRBJ1-3	CASSLDSRDRVSGNTIYF
TRBV11-2	TRBJ2-2	CASSSLARYSGSVGELFF
TRBV6-2/TRBV6-3	TRBJ1-5	CASSYSIRSGNQPQHF
TRBV2	TRBJ1-2	CASSSDSSYGYTF
TRBV7-6	TRBJ2-7	CASSLGGAGTQYF
TRBV25-1	TRBJ1-4	CASGGWGGNEKLFF
TRBV5-3	TRBJ2-3	CARSFNPGQQYTSTDTQYF
TRBV7-2	TRBJ2-1	CASSYTDNEQFF
TRBV5-1	TRBJ1-2	CASSLQGVNYGYTF
TRBV7-2	TRBJ2-7	CASSLPSGSYEQYF
TRBV5-1	TRBJ2-1	CASNRQGANEQFF
TRBV7-9	TRBJ1-4	CASSPDRVGEKLFF
TRBV5-1	TRBJ2-1	CASSLPLSSYNEQFF
TRBV5-8	TRBJ1-2	CASSLDRVFGYTF
TRBV11-2	TRBJ1-4	CASSWANANNEKLFF
TRBV27	TRBJ2-1	CASSLRQTSGRSNEQFF
TRBV4-1	TRBJ2-1	CASSPGTIQSSYNEQFF
TRBV7-2	TRBJ2-1	CASSSSSYNEQFF
TRBV7-2	TRBJ2-3	CASSLIGTSGSTDTQYF
TRBV6-5	TRBJ2-1	CASSYRVAGDNEQFF
TRBV20-1	TRBJ2-2	CSASWGDRVTGELFF
TRBV30	TRBJ2-7	CAWSVGHQYEQYF
TRBV29-1	TRBJ2-5	CSAGEFRRETQYF
TRBV30	TRBJ1-1	CAWRRDSITEAFF
TRBV18	TRBJ2-1	CASSPGQDSEQFF
TRBV6-2/TRBV6-3	TRBJ2-7	CASSFSGIEQYF
TRBV19	TRBJ1-2	CASIRQGNPAGYTF
TRBV6-5	TRBJ1-5	CASSPTGSNQPQHF
TRBV19	TRBJ2-2	CASRMTGNTGELFF
TRBV6-5	TRBJ2-5	CASTIAGVAETQYF
TRBV28	TRBJ1-2	CASSLWGTGQGAYGYTF
TRBV18	TRBJ2-7	CASSPSGGMTYEQYF
TRBV7-8	TRBJ1-1	CASSSGHLLGAFF
TRBV5-1	TRBJ1-6	CASSLVEGSPLHF
TRBV7-2	TRBJ1-2	CASSSDRHYGYTF
TRBV18	TRBJ1-5	CASSPEEGSSRQPQHF
TRBV2	TRBJ1-2	CASSVRQSYGYTF
TRBV6-2/TRBV6-3	TRBJ1-2	CASSYPQGRGYTF
TRBV4-1	TRBJ2-5	CASSQPWDYPSETQYF
TRBV10-3	TRBJ1-1	CAISEFSTMNTEAFF
TRBV7-9	TRBJ2-1	CASSLSGAVGNEQFF
TRBV5-5	TRBJ2-1	CASSTTLGHDEQFF
TRBV19	TRBJ2-1	CASSHKTRRVIPNEQFF
TRBV7-2	TRBJ1-6	CASSLARTYNSPLHF
TRBV2	TRBJ1-2	CASRTMDRGKYGYTF
TRBV6-5	TRBJ1-4	CASSYSVGGGDEKLFF
TRBV29-1	TRBJ1-1	CSVDPGQGNTEAFF
TRBV6-6	TRBJ2-7	CASGGLAGGGDEQYF
TRBV7-9	TRBJ1-2	CASSLPTGAPF
TRBV2	TRBJ2-7	CASRLRDTAYEQYF